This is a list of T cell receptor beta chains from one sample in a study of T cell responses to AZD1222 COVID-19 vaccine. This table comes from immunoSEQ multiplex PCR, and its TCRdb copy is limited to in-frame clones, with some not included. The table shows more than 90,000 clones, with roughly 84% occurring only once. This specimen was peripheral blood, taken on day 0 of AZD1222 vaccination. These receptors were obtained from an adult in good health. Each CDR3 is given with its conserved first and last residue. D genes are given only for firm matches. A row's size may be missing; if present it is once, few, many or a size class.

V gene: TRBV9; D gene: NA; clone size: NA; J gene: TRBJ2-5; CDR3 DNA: TGTGCCAGCAGCGCGGAGGACGGTAAAGAGACCCAGTACTTC; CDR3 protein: CASSAEDGKETQYF
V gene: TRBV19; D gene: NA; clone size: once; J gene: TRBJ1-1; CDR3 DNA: TGTGCCAGTAGTAATACCCCGGGGTACACTGAAGCTTTCTTT; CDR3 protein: CASSNTPGYTEAFF
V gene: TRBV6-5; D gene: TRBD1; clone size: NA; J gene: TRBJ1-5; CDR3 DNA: TGTGCCAGCAGCCTCCTACAGGGGGCGCAGCCCCAGCATTTT; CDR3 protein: CASSLLQGAQPQHF
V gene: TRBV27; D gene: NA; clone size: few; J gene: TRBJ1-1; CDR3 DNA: TGTGCCAGCAGTCCCCTCGACTTCATGAACACTGAAGCTTTCTTT; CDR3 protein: CASSPLDFMNTEAFF
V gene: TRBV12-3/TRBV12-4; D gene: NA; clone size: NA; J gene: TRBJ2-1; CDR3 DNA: TGTGCCAGCAGCCTTGGTCCCCGCAATGAGCAGTTCTTC; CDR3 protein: CASSLGPRNEQFF
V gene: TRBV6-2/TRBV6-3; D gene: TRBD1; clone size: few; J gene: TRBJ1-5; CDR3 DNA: TGTGCCAGCAGCCATCCTCGAGACAGGGGGTATCAGCCCCAGCATTTT; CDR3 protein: CASSHPRDRGYQPQHF
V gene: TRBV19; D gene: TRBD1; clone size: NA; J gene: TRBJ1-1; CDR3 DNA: TGTGCCAGTAGTCAAAACAGGGGGAACACTGAAGCTTTCTTT; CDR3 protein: CASSQNRGNTEAFF
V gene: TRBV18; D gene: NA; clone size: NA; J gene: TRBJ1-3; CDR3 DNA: TGTGCCAGCTCACCACCGCAGGGGCTCTCTGGAAACACCATATATTTT; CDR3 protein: CASSPPQGLSGNTIYF
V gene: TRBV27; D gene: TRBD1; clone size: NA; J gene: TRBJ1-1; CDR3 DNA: TGTGCCAGCCACGACATCAGGGGGCTTAACTCTGAAGCTTTCTTT; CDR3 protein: CASHDIRGLNSEAFF
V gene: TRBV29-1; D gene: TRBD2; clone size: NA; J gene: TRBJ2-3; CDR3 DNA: TGCAGCGTTGTGCGAGCGGGAGTTGGGAATACGCAGTATTTT; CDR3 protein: CSVVRAGVGNTQYF
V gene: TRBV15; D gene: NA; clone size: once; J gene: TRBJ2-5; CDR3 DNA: TGTGCCACCAGCAGAGGACCCGAGACCCAGTACTTC; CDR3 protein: CATSRGPETQYF
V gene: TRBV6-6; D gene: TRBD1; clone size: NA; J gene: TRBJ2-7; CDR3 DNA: TGTGCCAGCAGTCGAGACCGGCCGGGACAGTCCTACGAGCAGTACTTC; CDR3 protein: CASSRDRPGQSYEQYF
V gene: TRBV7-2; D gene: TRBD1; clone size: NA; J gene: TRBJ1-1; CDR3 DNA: TGTGCCAGCAGCTGGGAGGGACAGGGTTTCACTGAAGCTTTCTTT; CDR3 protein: CASSWEGQGFTEAFF
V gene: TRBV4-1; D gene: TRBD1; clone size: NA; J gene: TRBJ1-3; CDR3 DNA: TGCGCCAGCAGCCAAGCGGACAGGGGGGATTCTGGAAACACCATATATTTT; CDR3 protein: CASSQADRGDSGNTIYF
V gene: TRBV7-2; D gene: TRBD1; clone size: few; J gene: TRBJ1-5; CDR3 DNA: TGTGCCAGCAGCGAGGGGACAGGCTTACGCAATCAGCCCCAGCATTTT; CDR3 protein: CASSEGTGLRNQPQHF
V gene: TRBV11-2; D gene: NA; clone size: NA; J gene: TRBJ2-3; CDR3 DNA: TGTGCCAGCAAAGTGGGCAGGGAGGCAGATACGCAGTATTTT; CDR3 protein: CASKVGREADTQYF
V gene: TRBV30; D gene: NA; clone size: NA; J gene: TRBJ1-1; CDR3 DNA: TGTGCCTGGAGTCCCAAGCCCGGTTTAAAGAACACTGAAGCTTTCTTT; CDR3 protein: CAWSPKPGLKNTEAFF
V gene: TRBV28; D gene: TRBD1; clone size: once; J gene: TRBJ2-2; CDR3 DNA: TGTGCCAGCAGTTTAGCGGACAGGGACACCGGGGAGCTGTTTTTT; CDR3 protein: CASSLADRDTGELFF
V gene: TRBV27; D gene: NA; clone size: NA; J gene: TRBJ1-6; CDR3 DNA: TGTGCCAGCAGTCTCTCCTCTATCAATTCACCCCTCCACTTT; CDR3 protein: CASSLSSINSPLHF
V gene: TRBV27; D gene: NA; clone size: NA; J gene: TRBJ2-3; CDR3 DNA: TGTGCCAGCAGTTCAAGAAAAGATACCAGGGGTATTACAGATACGCAGTATTTT; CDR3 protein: CASSSRKDTRGITDTQYF
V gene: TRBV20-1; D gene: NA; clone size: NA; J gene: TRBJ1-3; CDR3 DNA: TGCAGTGCCCCCTCAACGGGCACCATATATTTT; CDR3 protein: CSAPSTGTIYF
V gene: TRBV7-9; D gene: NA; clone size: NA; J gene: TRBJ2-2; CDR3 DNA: TGTGCCAGCAGCTTAGACAGGGCAGCCGGGGAGCTGTTTTTT; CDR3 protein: CASSLDRAAGELFF
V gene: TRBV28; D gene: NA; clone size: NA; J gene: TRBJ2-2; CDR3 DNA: TGTGCCAGCAGCCCAGACAGAGTCTCGAACACCGGGGAGCTGTTTTTT; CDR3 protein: CASSPDRVSNTGELFF
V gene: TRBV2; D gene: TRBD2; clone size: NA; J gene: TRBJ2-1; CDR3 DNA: TGTGCCAGCAGTGAAGCAACTAGCGGGGCCTCCTACAATGAGCAGTTCTTC; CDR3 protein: CASSEATSGASYNEQFF
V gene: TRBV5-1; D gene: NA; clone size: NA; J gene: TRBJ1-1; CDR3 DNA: TGCGCCAGCAGCTTGGACAGGGCGAACACTGAAGCTTTCTTT; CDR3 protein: CASSLDRANTEAFF
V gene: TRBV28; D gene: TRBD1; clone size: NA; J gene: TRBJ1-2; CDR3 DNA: TGTGCCAGCAGTTACCCCGGGACAGAGGGCTATGGCTACACCTTC; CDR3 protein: CASSYPGTEGYGYTF